This TCR beta chain was sequenced during a study of CD8 T cells in ankylosing spondylitis. TCRdb processed the 5' RACE reads anew with MiXCR; each CDR3 protein has one entry. The sample has 250,000 to 350,000 distinct CDR3 sequences, 15% to 25% seen once. Per germline, CDR1 SNHLY and CDR2 FYNNEI. Trimming removed 6 bases at V and 5 bases at J, with 22 bases between. This CDR3 contains 17 residues. Overall study findings and caveats: Clones tied to disease were said to be significantly enriched in matched ankylosing spondylitis synovial fluid.

Notes on this clonotype: Its specificity is not known.

Sequencing used blood, either unsorted or a sorted T cell fraction (not recorded which). The receptor was isolated from a male donor with ankylosing spondylitis or in good health (not recorded which). The gene calls are TRBV2 and TRBJ2-2, with D possibly TRBD2 on 7 matching bases. CDR3 sequence: CASSKMGGGAGTGELFF. The CDR3 bases are TGTGCCAGCAGCAAGATGGGGGGGGGCGCCGGGACCGGGGAGCTGTTTTTT.